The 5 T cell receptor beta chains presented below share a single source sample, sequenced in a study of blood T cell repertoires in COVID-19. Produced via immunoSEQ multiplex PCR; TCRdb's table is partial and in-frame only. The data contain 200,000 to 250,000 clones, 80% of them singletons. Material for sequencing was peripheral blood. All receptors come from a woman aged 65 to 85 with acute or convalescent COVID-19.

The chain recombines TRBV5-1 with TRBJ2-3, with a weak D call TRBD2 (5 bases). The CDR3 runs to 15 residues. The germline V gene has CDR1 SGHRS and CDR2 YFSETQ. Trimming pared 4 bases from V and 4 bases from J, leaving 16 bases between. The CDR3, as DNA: TGCGCCAGCAGCCGTACTAGTAATCTAGCAGATACGCAGTATTTT. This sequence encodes CASSRTSNLADTQYF.

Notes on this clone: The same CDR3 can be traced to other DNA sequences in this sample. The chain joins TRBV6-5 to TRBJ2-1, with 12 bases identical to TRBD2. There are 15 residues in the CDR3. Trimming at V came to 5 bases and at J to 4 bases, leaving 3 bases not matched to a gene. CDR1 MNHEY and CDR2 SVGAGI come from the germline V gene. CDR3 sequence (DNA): TGTGCCAGCAGTACTACTAGCGGGGGGTACAATGAGCAGTTCTTC. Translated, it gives CASSTTSGGYNEQFF.

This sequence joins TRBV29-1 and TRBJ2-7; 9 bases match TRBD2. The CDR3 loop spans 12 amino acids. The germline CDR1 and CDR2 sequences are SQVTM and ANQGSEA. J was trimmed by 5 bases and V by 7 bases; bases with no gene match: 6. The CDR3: CSEPSGTNEQYV. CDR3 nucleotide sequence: TGCAGCGAGCCTAGCGGGACCAACGAGCAGTACGTC.

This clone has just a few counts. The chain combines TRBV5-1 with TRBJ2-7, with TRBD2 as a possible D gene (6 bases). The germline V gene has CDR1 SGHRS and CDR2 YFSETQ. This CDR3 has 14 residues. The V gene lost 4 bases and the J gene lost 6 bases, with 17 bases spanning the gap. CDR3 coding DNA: TGCGCCAGCAGCCAAGCTAATCAGGGAGGCGAGCAGTACTTC. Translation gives CASSQANQGGEQYF.

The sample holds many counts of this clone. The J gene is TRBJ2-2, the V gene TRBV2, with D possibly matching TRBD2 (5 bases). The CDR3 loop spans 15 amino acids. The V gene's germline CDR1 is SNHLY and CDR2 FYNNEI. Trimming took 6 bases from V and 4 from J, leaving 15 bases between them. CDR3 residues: CASRISPGSTGELFF. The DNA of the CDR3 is TGTGCCAGCAGGATCTCTCCGGGGTCCACCGGGGAGCTGTTTTTT.